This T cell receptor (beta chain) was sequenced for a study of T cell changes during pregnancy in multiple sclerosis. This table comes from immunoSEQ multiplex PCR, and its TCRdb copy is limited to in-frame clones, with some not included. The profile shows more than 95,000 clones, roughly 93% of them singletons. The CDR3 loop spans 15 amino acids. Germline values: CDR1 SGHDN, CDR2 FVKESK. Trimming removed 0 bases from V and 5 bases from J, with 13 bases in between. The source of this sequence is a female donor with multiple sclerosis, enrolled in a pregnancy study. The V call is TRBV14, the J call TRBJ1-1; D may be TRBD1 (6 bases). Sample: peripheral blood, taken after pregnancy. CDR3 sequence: CASSQDSTGSTEAFF. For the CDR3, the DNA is TGTGCCAGCAGCCAAGACTCTACAGGGAGTACTGAAGCTTTCTTT. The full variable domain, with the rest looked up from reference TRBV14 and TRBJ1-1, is EAGVTQFPSHSVIEKGQTVTLRCDPISGHDNLYWYRRVMGKEIKFLLHFVKESKQDESGMPNNRFLAERTGGTYSTLKVQPAELEDSGVYFCASSQDSTGSTEAFFGQGTRLTVV.